In its sample, the clone carrying this T cell receptor (beta chain) was seen many times. Its matching antigen is unknown. Time point in this sample: persistent/refractory GD, antithyroid drugs over 5 years with positive TRAb. TCR sequences were obtained from RNA taken from PBMCs. These data originate in a study of regulatory T cells in long-lasting Graves disease. Study-wide findings and caveats: TRBV28, TRBJ1-2 and TRBJ2-5 were segments that persistent disease favored.

For TCR beta, libraries came from iRepertoire HTBI primers and Arm-PCR of CDR3 regions. TCRdb analysed the multiplex PCR reads with MiXCR anew, one entry per CDR3 protein. The data contain 300,000 or so distinct CDR3 sequences, 15% to 20% of them singletons. CDR3 length: 15 residues. V was trimmed by 2 bases and J by 3 bases, leaving 14 bases between them. CDR1 is MNHEY, CDR2 SVGEGT, per germline. This sequence joins TRBV6-2 or TRBV6-3 and TRBJ2-7; a weak D match, TRBD2 (6 bases). Sample: peripheral blood mononuclear cells (PBMCs), taken when the disease was refractory, from a patient treated with antithyroid drugs. The TCR comes from a female donor with Graves disease. CDR3 residues: CASSYRRDWDYEQYF. CDR3 nucleotide sequence: TGTGCCAGCAGTTACCGGCGGGACTGGGACTACGAGCAGTACTTC.